This entry is about one TCR beta chain. Its specificity is unknown. The data derive from a study of CD8+ T cells in alopecia areata. Study-level points and caveats: Clonality was higher in lesional than normal scalp, especially in alopecia totalis/universalis. It was less clear whether patients shared TCRs than it was in mice, possibly because of HLA. Sequencing of scalp samples also captures resident alphabeta T cells of normal skin.

The germline V and J ends were trimmed by 4 bases and 13 bases, with 13 bases remaining between them. Germline V gene sequence: CDR1 SQVTM, CDR2 ANQGSEA. The CDR3 runs to 10 residues. It was from PBMCs that CD4+ and CD8+ T cells were sorted. RNA extraction and reverse transcription yielded cDNA as sequencing template. Libraries were prepared by immunoSEQ multiplex PCR; TCRdb keeps only in-frame clonotypes and omits some of them. This table holds about 140,000 clones, 55% found once. Sequencing was performed on CD4+ T cells sorted from blood. The gene calls are TRBV29-1 and TRBJ1-1; D gene unclear. The source of this sequence is a human donor in good health. The chain's CDR3 is CSVGIGLGFF. The CDR3 region has the DNA TGCAGCGTTGGAATTGGTCTGGGTTTCTTT.